A single sample gave rise to the 27 T cell receptor beta chains below, sequenced in a study of blood T cells in healthy people across ages (dated by TCRdb to about 2015). Library generation was performed with 5' RACE. Sequencing took place on an Illumina HiSeq 2500. A second PCR of roughly 6 to 12 cycles was performed with a sample-barcoded 5' primer and a J-beta primer mix. In-frame beta chains were kept once TCRdb had trimmed the public reads at Q25 with fastp and called clones with MiXCR. Rows with one shared CDR3 protein collapse into an entry with the most common genes and DNA. The sample has about 1.5 million distinct CDR3 sequences on record, approximately 39% of them singletons. The ten largest clones take up roughly 3.7% of the sample. The sequenced sample was blood. The receptors derive from a woman between 18 and 29 years old in good health.

This clonotype was counted only a few times. The rearrangement uses TRBV27 and TRBJ2-1; no clear D. With 6 bases removed from V and 4 bases from J, the gap between germline ends came to 10 bases. Germline CDR1 and CDR2: MNHEY and SMNVEV (reference sequence). This CDR3 has 13 residues. CDR3 protein: CASSSTLYNEQFF. CDR3 in DNA: TGTGCCAGCAGCTCGACACTATACAATGAGCAGTTCTTC.

The chain has TRBV12-3 or TRBV12-4 and TRBJ1-1; D perhaps matches TRBD1 (6 bases). V shed 6 bases and J shed 8 bases, with 16 bases lying between them. The CDR3 contains 13 residues. CDR3 amino acids: CASSLNTGTEAFF. The CDR3 DNA reads as TGTGCCAGCAGCTTAAATACCGGGACAGAAGCTTTCTTT.

This clonotype showed up just a few times. The chain uses TRBV10-2 and TRBJ1-2, with D maybe TRBD1 (6 bases). Germline V gene data show CDR1 as WSHSY and CDR2 as SAAADI. V lost 7 bases, J lost 2 bases, and 17 bases lay in between. The CDR3 has 15 residues. The CDR3 region has the DNA TGCGCCAGCAAGCCGCGGACAGCCTTAAACTATGGCTACACCTTC. Translating it yields CASKPRTALNYGYTF.

The chain recombines TRBV7-9 with TRBJ2-1; D unclear. This CDR3 spans 12 amino acids. Trimming pared 1 base from V and 6 bases from J, leaving 4 bases between. Germline V gene lookup returns CDR1 SEHNR and CDR2 FQNEAQ (reference sequence). Here the CDR3 reads CASSLDANEQFF. In nucleotides, the CDR3 is TGTGCCAGCAGCTTAGATGCCAATGAGCAGTTCTTC.

This clonotype was seen only once. The V and J genes are TRBV5-6 and TRBJ1-4, with D tentatively TRBD1 (6 bases). Per germline, CDR1 SGHDT and CDR2 YYEEEE. The length of the CDR3 is 15 residues. V was trimmed by 6 bases and J by 5 bases, leaving 17 bases between them. In DNA, the CDR3 is TGTGCCAGCACCTCCCTCGGCGGACAGAATGAAAAACTGTTTTTT. Its protein product is CASTSLGGQNEKLFF.

This clonotype was picked up many times. The chain is built from TRBV20-1 and TRBJ1-6; D possibly corresponds to TRBD1 (6 bases). The CDR3 is made up of 14 amino acids. Germline CDR1 DFQATT, CDR2 SNEGSKA (reference sequence). V was pared by 5 bases and J by 10 bases, with 18 bases between. DNA of the CDR3: TGCAGTGCTGGGTCGGGACACCCGGGCTCACCCCTCCACTTT. Protein sequence: CSAGSGHPGSPLHF.

The chain links TRBV5-1 to TRBJ1-2, with 9 bases aligning to TRBD1. The J segment lost 3 bases and the V segment lost 3 bases, leaving 6 bases of the junction unmatched. This CDR3 region has 15 residues. Germline V CDR1 and CDR2: SGHRS, YFSETQ. CDR3 nucleotides: TGCGCCAGCAGCTACGGGACAGGGTACGACTATGGCTACACCTTC. Protein product: CASSYGTGYDYGYTF.

The gene calls are TRBV7-3 and TRBJ1-2; no firm D call. Per the germline V gene, CDR1 is SGHTA and CDR2 is FQGTGA. The germline V and J ends were trimmed by 5 bases and 4 bases, with 14 bases remaining between them. This CDR3 has 14 residues. The CDR3 nucleotides read TGTGCCAGCAGCCCCGGGCCAGGTTCCTATGGCTACACCTTC. Translating it yields CASSPGPGSYGYTF.

The gene calls are TRBV20-1 and TRBJ1-2; 7 nucleotides match TRBD1. The germline V gene encodes CDR1 DFQATT and CDR2 SNEGSKA (reference sequence). The trim removed 3 bases at V and 7 bases at J, leaving 8 bases unmatched. The CDR3 covers 13 residues. In DNA, the CDR3 is TGCAGTGCTAGGCTTGACAGGGCGAGTGGCTACACCTTC. Protein product: CSARLDRASGYTF.

V gene TRBV20-1 combines with J gene TRBJ1-2; D uncertain. Germline V lookup: CDR1 DFQATT, CDR2 SNEGSKA (reference sequence). V gave up 5 bases and J gave up 8 bases, with 15 bases separating them. This CDR3 has 12 amino acids. CDR3 sequence reads: CSASGPQKGYTF. The CDR3 DNA reads as TGCAGTGCTTCCGGGCCCCAAAAGGGCTACACCTTC.

This sequence joins TRBV6-2 or TRBV6-3 and TRBJ1-5, with D possibly TRBD1 on 5 matching bases. The CDR3 length is 16 residues. Trimming removed 0 bases from V and 1 base from J, with 10 bases in between. The germline CDR1 and CDR2 sequences are MNHEY and SVGEGT. CDR3 DNA sequence: TGTGCCAGCAGTTACTCCGTAGGGACGAGCAATCAGCCCCAGCATTTT. Its translation is CASSYSVGTSNQPQHF.

This clonotype has more than one count but fewer than ten. The V and J genes are TRBV6-6 and TRBJ2-3; D not certain. Trimming removed 1 base at V and 2 bases at J, with 7 bases between. The CDR3 loop spans 14 amino acids. CDR1 is MNHNY, CDR2 SVGAGI, per germline (reference sequence). The CDR3 DNA reads TGTGCCAGCAGTTACTTAGCAAACACAGATACGCAGTATTTT. This encodes CASSYLANTDTQYF.

CDR3 sequence reads: CASSTDKGYGYTF. Written as DNA, the CDR3 is TGTGCCAGCAGCACCGACAAGGGCTATGGCTACACCTTC. The chain recombines TRBV7-2 with TRBJ1-2; D uncertain. This CDR3 has 13 residues. Trimming left V 5 bases short and J 4 bases short, with 11 bases between. The germline CDR1 and CDR2 sequences are SGHTA and FQGNSA.

The table lists this clonotype with a few counts. The V gene is TRBV9, the J gene TRBJ1-4; D is unclear. Trimming took 3 bases from V and 7 from J, leaving 13 bases between them. The CDR3 covers 14 residues. Germline V gene lookup returns CDR1 SGDLS and CDR2 YYNGEE. CDR3 region: CASSEGKIGEKLFF. CDR3 coding DNA: TGTGCCAGCAGCGAGGGAAAGATTGGTGAAAAACTGTTTTTT.

This chain connects TRBV15 to TRBJ2-5, with D perhaps matching TRBD2 (6 bases). With the DNA end fitting TRBJ2-7 better, the J assignment may be wrong. Germline CDR1 reads LNHNV; CDR2 reads YYDKDF (reference sequence). The CDR3 totals 15 residues. CDR3 loop: CATSTDRRGSYEQYF. The CDR3 coding sequence is TGTGCCACCAGCACCGACCGGCGGGGCTCTTACGAGCAGTACTTC.

In its sample, this clonotype was seen a few times. The chain recombines TRBV6-5 with TRBJ2-5, with D perhaps assigned TRBD1 or TRBD2 (5 bases each). V lost 5 bases, J lost 5 bases, and 21 bases lay in between. This CDR3 has 16 residues. The germline CDR1 and CDR2 sequences are MNHEY and SVGAGI. CDR3 amino acids: CASSTLREGIRETQYF. The CDR3 nucleotides read TGTGCCAGCAGTACCCTACGTGAGGGGATCCGGGAGACCCAGTACTTC.

This rearrangement joins TRBV14 to TRBJ2-2; possible D gene TRBD2, 6 bases. The V end lost 3 bases, the J end lost 4 bases, and 18 bases lay between the germline ends. This CDR3 region has 17 residues. CDR1 and CDR2 from the germline V gene are SGHDN and FVKESK. The CDR3 DNA reads as TGTGCCAGCAGCCATCCCGGAGGGACCAAATCCACCGGGGAGCTGTTTTTT. Its protein product is CASSHPGGTKSTGELFF.

This clonotype was recorded a few times. V gene TRBV18 combines with J gene TRBJ1-1; 10 bases fit TRBD1. Germline values: CDR1 KGHSH, CDR2 LQKENI. This CDR3 is built from 15 residues. The V segment lost 4 bases and the J segment 5 bases; nucleotides outside the gene matches: 7. The CDR3, as DNA: TGTGCCAGCTCACTAAACGGACAGGGGGGTACTGAAGCTTTCTTT. Its translation: CASSLNGQGGTEAFF.

Only one count was recorded for this clonotype. The chain links TRBV7-2 to TRBJ2-4, with D possibly TRBD2 on 5 matching bases. This CDR3 spans 13 amino acids. The germline gives CDR1 SGHTA, CDR2 FQGNSA. The V and J ends lost 3 bases and 13 bases respectively, with 16 bases between them. The CDR3 loop is CASSLASLYKQYF. CDR3 in DNA: TGTGCCAGCAGCTTGGCTAGCTTATACAAGCAGTACTTC.

This clonotype turned up a few times. V gene TRBV7-6 combines with J gene TRBJ2-3; D gene unclear. V lost 5 bases and J 5 bases, leaving 11 bases between the germline ends. Germline V gene sequence: CDR1 SGHVS, CDR2 FNYEAQ. CDR3 length: 13 residues. The CDR3 nucleotides read TGTGCCAGCAGCGCCCGTGGGGTAGATACGCAGTATTTT. This sequence encodes CASSARGVDTQYF.

This clonotype came up a few times. The CDR3: CASRGAIGEQYF. The CDR3 nucleotides are TGTGCCAGCAGGGGGGCAATCGGTGAGCAGTACTTC. V gene TRBV6-1 combines with J gene TRBJ2-5; D is perhaps TRBD1 (6 bases). The V gene lost 6 bases and the J gene lost 11 bases, with 16 bases spanning the gap. The germline V gene has CDR1 MNHNS and CDR2 SASEGT. This CDR3 region has 12 residues.

This clonotype was picked up a small number of times. The gene calls are TRBV4-2 and TRBJ2-1, with TRBD2 matching 9 bases. This CDR3 is built from 16 residues. With 3 bases clipped from V and 5 bases from J, the junction kept 8 bases outside the gene matches. Germline CDR1 reads LGHNA; CDR2 reads YNFKEQ. The CDR3, as DNA: TGTGCCAGCAGCCACGGCGGGAGGGCCGGGGACAATGAGCAGTTCTTC. As protein: CASSHGGRAGDNEQFF.

The J gene is TRBJ2-7, the V gene TRBV25-1; D is ambiguous. The germline V and J ends were trimmed by 5 bases and 3 bases, with 11 bases remaining between them. The CDR3 consists of 13 residues. The germline CDR1 and CDR2 sequences are MGHDK and SYGVNS. CDR3 sequence (DNA): TGTGCCAGCAGTTATCCGGGTATCTACGAGCAGTACTTC. This codes for CASSYPGIYEQYF.

The chain is built from TRBV6-6 and TRBJ2-5, with D perhaps matching TRBD1 (7 bases). The CDR3 extends over 14 amino acids. Germline V gene data show CDR1 as MNHNY and CDR2 as SVGAGI (reference sequence). V lost 6 bases and J lost 6, with 17 bases in between. Written as DNA, the CDR3 is TGTGCCAGCAGGCAGGGGGGCTCGTCAAAGACCCAGTACTTC. It specifies CASRQGGSSKTQYF.

The chain combines TRBV7-2 with TRBJ2-1; TRBD2 might be the D (6 bases). With 2 bases removed from V and 11 bases from J, the gap between germline ends came to 13 bases. The germline gives CDR1 SGHTA, CDR2 FQGNSA. The CDR3 is made up of 13 amino acids. For the CDR3, the DNA is TGTGCCAGCAGCTTACGGGGGACCGTTAAGCAGTTCTTC. Its protein is CASSLRGTVKQFF.

J is TRBJ2-3 and V is TRBV5-1; D remains ambiguous. The V gene's germline CDR1 is SGHRS and CDR2 YFSETQ. This CDR3 region has 15 residues. Trimming removed 4 bases from V and 2 bases from J, with 14 bases in between. The DNA of the CDR3 is TGCGCCAGCAGCCTGAGTACGTACACCACAGATACGCAGTATTTT. Translating it yields CASSLSTYTTDTQYF.

This sequence joins TRBV20-1 and TRBJ2-1; D gene ambiguous. V was cut by 5 bases and J by 4 bases, with 21 bases left in between. The CDR3 extends over 16 amino acids. Germline loops: CDR1 DFQATT, CDR2 SNEGSKA (reference sequence). The chain's CDR3 is CSALVASDDVYNEQFF. In nucleotides, the CDR3 is TGCAGTGCTCTCGTAGCATCAGACGACGTTTACAATGAGCAGTTCTTC.